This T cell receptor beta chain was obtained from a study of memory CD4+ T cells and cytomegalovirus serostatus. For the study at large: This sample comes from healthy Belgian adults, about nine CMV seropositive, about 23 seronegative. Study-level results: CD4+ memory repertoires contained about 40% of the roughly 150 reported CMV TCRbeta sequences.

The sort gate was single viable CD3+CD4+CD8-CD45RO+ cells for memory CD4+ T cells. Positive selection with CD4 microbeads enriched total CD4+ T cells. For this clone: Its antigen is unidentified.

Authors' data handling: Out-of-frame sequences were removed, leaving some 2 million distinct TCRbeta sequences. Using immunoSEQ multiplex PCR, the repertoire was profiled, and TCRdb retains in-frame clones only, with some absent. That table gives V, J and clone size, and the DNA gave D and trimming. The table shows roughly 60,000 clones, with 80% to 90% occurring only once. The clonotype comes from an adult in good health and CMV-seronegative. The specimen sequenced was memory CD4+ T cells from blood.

The CDR3 reads CASSLDTGGRQPQHF. The DNA of the CDR3 is TGTGCCAGCAGCCTCGATACAGGGGGCCGACAGCCCCAGCATTTT. The chain couples TRBV4-2 to TRBJ1-5; 9 bases match TRBD1. V lost 4 bases and J lost 7; bases outside the gene matches: 8. Germline values: CDR1 LGHNA, CDR2 YNFKEQ. The CDR3 extends over 15 amino acids.